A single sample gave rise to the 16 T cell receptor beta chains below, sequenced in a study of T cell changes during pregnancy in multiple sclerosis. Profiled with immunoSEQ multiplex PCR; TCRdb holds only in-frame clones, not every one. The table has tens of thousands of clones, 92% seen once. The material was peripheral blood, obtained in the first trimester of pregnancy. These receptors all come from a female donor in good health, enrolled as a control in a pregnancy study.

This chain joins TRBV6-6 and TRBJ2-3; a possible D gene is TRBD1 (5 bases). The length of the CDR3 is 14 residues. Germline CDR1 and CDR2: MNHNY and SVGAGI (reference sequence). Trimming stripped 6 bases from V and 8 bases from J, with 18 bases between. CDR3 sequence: CASSIGRALGTQYF. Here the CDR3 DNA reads TGTGCCAGCAGCATTGGCAGGGCGTTAGGTACGCAGTATTTT.

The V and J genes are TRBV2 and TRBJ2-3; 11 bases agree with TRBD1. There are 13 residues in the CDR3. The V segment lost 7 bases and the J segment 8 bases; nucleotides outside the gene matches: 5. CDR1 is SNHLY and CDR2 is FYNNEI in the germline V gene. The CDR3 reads CASIGQGAPTQYF. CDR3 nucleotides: TGTGCCAGCATTGGACAGGGGGCACCTACGCAGTATTTT.

CDR3 nucleotides: TGCGCCAGCAGCGGAGCGGGAGCCTACAATGAGCAGTTCTTC. It encodes CASSGAGAYNEQFF. The chain employs TRBV5-1 and TRBJ2-1; 8 nucleotides match TRBD2. This CDR3 comprises 14 residues. Per germline, CDR1 SGHRS and CDR2 YFSETQ. V dropped 4 bases and J dropped 2; count of bases not matched to a gene: 2.

The CDR3 protein is CASSPPTGEQFF. Written as DNA, the CDR3 is TGTGCCAGCTCACCACCGACAGGTGAGCAGTTCTTC. The chain links TRBV18 to TRBJ2-1, with D possibly being TRBD1 (6 bases). Germline loops: CDR1 KGHSH, CDR2 LQKENI. The CDR3 is made up of 12 amino acids. Trimming left V 0 bases short and J 9 bases short, with 6 bases between.

The CDR3 protein is CASSSGTRPLNEQFF. The DNA of the CDR3 is TGTGCCAGCAGCTCCGGGACTAGGCCCCTCAATGAGCAGTTCTTC. The rearrangement uses TRBV7-9 and TRBJ2-1; 8 nucleotides match TRBD2. J was trimmed by 6 bases and V by 4 bases; bases with no gene match: 8. The CDR3 length is 15 residues. Germline V gene sequence: CDR1 SEHNR, CDR2 FQNEAQ (reference sequence).

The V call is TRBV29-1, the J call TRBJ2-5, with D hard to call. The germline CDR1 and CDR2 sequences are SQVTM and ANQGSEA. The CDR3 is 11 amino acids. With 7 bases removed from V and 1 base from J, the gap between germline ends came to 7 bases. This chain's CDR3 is CSGETQETQYF. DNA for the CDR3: TGCAGCGGCGAAACCCAAGAGACCCAGTACTTC.

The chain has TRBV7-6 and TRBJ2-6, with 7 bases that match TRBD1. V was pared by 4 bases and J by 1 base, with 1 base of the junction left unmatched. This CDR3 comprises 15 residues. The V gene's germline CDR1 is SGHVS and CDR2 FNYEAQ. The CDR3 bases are TGTGCCAGCAGCTCCAGGGGGTCTGGGGCCAACGTCCTGACTTTC. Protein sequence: CASSSRGSGANVLTF.

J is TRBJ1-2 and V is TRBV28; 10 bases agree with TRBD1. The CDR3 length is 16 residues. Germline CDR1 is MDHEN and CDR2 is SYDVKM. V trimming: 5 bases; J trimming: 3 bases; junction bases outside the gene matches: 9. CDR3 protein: CASSLRGTGEHYGYTF. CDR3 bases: TGTGCCAGCAGTCTACGGGGGACAGGGGAACACTATGGCTACACCTTC.

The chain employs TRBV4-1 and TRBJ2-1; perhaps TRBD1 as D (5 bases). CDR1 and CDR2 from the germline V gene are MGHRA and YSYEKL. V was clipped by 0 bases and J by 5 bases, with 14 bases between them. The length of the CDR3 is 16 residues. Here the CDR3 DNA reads TGCGCCAGCAGCCAAGAAAGGTCAGGGCTCAACAATGAGCAGTTCTTC. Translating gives CASSQERSGLNNEQFF.

CDR3 sequence: CASSLTGRETQYF. Here the CDR3 DNA reads TGTGCCAGCAGCTTGACAGGGCGGGAGACCCAGTACTTC. V usage is TRBV5-4 and J usage is TRBJ2-5, with a tentative D call TRBD1 (6 bases). V lost 1 base to trimming and J lost 5 bases, with 9 bases between them. CDR3 size: 13 residues. Germline CDR1 is SGHNT and CDR2 is YYREEE (reference sequence).

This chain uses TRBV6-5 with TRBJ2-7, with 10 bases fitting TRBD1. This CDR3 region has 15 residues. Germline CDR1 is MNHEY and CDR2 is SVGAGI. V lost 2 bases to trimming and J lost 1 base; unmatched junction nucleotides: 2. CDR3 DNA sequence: TGTGCCAGCAGTTACGGGACAGGGGCTTCCTACGAGCAGTACTTC. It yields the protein CASSYGTGASYEQYF.

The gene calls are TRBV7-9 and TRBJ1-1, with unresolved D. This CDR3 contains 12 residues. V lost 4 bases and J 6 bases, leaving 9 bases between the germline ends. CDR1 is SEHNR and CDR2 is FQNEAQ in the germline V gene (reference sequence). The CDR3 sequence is CASSSVSSEAFF. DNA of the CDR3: TGTGCCAGCAGCTCAGTTTCCTCTGAAGCTTTCTTT. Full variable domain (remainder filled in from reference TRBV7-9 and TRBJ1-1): DTGVSQNPRHKITKRGQNVTFRCDPISEHNRLYWYRQTLGQGPEFLTYFQNEAQLEKSRLLSDRFSAERPKGSFSTLEIQRTEQGDSAMYLCASSSVSSEAFFGQGTRLTVV.

The CDR3 here is CASSLGTEVGQPQHF. CDR3 nucleotides: TGTGCCAGCAGCCTCGGGACAGAAGTCGGTCAGCCCCAGCATTTT. The chain uses TRBV5-4 and TRBJ1-5, with TRBD1 matching 7 bases. The CDR3 is 15 amino acids. Germline CDR1 is SGHNT and CDR2 is YYREEE (reference sequence). The V and J ends lost 4 bases and 6 bases, in that order; junction bases with no gene match: 10. Together with reference TRBV5-4 and TRBJ1-5, the CDR3 gives the full variable domain: ETGVTQSPTHLIKTRGQQVTLRCSSQSGHNTVSWYQQALGQGPQFIFQYYREEENGRGNFPPRFSGLQFPNYSSELNVNALELDDSALYLCASSLGTEVGQPQHFGDGTRLSIL.

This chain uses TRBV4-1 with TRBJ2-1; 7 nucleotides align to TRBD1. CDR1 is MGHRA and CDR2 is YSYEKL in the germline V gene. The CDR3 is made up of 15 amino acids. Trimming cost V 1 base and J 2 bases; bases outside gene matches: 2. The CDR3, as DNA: TGCGCCAGCAGCCAAGTCCAGGGGGCCTACAATGAGCAGTTCTTC. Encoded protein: CASSQVQGAYNEQFF.

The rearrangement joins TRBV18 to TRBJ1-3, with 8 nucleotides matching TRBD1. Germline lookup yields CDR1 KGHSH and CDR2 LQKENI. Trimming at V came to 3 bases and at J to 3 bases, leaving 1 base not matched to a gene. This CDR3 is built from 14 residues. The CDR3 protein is CASSPDRGGNTIYF. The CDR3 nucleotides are TGTGCCAGCTCACCCGACAGGGGTGGAAACACCATATATTTT.

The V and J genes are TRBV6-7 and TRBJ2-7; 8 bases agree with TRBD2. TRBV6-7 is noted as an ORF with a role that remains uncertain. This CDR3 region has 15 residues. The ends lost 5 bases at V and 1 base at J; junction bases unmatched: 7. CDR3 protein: CASSPPRGGSYEQYF. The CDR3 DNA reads TGTGCCAGCAGTCCACCCCGGGGGGGATCCTACGAGCAGTACTTC.